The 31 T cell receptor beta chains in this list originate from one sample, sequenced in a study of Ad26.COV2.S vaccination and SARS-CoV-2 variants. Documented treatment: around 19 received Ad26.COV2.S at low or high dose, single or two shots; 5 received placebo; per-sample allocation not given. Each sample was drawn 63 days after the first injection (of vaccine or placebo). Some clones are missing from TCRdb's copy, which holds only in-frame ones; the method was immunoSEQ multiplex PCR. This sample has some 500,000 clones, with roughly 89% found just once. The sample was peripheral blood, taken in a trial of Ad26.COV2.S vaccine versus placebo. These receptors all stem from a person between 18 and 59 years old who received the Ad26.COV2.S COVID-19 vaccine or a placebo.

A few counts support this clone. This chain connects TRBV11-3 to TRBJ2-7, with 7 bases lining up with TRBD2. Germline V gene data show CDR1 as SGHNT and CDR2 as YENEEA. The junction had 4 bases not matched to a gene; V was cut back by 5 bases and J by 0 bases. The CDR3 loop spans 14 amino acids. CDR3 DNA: TGTGCCAGCAGCGACAGACTAGCCTCCTACGAGCAGTACGTC. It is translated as CASSDRLASYEQYV.

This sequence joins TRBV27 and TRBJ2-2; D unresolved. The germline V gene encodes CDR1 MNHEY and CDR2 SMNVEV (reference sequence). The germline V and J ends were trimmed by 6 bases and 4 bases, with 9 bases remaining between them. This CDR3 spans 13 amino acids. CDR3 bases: TGTGCCAGCAGGATCTCGGGCACCGGGGAGCTGTTTTTT. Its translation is CASRISGTGELFF.

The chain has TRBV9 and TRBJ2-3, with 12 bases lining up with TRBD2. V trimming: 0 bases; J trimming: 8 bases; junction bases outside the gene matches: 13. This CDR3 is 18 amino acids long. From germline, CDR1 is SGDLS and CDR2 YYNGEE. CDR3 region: CASSVAASGGARKATQYF. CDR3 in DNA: TGTGCCAGCAGCGTAGCGGCTAGCGGGGGGGCGAGGAAAGCTACGCAGTATTTT.

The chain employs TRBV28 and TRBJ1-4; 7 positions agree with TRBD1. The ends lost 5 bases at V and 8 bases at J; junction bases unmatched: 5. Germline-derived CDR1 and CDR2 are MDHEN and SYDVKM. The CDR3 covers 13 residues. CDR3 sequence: CASSRTGAEKLFF. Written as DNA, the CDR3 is TGTGCCAGCAGTCGTACAGGGGCAGAAAAACTGTTTTTT.

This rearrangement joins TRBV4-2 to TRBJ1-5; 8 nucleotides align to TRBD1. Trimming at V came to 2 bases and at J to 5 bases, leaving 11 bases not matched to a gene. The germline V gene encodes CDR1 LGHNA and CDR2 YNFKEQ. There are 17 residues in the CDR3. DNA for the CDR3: TGTGCCAGCAGCCAATTCGGAGGACAGGGCACGGATCAGCCCCAGCATTTT. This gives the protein CASSQFGGQGTDQPQHF.

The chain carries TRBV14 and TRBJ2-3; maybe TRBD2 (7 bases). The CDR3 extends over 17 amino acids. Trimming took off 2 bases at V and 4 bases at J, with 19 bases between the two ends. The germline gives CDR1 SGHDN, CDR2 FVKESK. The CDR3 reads CASSQNWRGGLPDTQYF. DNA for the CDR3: TGTGCCAGCAGCCAAAATTGGAGGGGGGGGCTACCAGATACGCAGTATTTT.

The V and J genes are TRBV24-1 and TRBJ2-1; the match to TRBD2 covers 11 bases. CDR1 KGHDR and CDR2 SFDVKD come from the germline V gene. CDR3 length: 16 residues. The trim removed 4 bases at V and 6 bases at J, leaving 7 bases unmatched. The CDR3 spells CATSDRGLADRNEQFF. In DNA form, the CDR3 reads TGTGCCACCAGTGACCGGGGACTAGCGGATCGCAATGAGCAGTTCTTC.

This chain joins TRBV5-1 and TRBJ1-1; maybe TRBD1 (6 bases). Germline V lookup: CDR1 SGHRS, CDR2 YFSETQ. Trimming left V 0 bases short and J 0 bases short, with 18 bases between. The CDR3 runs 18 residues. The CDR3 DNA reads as TGCGCCAGCAGCTTGGCCCTACTAGGACAGCCTATGAACACTGAAGCTTTCTTT. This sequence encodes CASSLALLGQPMNTEAFF.

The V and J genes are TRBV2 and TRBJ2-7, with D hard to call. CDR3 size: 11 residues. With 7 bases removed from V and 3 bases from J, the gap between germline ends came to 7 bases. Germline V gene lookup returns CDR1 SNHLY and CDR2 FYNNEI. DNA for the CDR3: TGTGCCAGCACCGGGCTCTACGAGCAGTACTTC. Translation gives CASTGLYEQYF.

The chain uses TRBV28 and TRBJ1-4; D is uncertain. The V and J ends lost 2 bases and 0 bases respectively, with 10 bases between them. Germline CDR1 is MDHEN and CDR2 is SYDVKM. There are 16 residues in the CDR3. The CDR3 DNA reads TGTGCCAGCAGTTTAGATCTGGATTCAACTAATGAAAAACTGTTTTTT. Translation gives CASSLDLDSTNEKLFF.

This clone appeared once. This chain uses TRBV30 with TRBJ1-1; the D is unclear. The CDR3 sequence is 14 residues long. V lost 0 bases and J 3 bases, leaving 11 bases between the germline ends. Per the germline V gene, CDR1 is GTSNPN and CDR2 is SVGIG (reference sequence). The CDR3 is CAWSVRGIDTEAFF. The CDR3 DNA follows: TGTGCCTGGAGTGTTCGCGGGATAGACACTGAAGCTTTCTTT.

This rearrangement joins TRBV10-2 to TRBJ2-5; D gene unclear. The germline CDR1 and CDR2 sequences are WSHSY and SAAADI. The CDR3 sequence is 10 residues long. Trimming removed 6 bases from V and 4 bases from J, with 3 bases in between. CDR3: CASRGETQYF. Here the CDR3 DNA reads TGCGCCAGCAGGGGAGAGACCCAGTACTTC.

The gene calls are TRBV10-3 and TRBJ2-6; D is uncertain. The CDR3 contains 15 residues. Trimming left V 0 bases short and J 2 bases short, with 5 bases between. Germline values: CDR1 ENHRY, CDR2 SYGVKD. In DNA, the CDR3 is TGTGCCATCAGTGAGTCTACACCTGGGGCCAACGTCCTGACTTTC. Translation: CAISESTPGANVLTF.

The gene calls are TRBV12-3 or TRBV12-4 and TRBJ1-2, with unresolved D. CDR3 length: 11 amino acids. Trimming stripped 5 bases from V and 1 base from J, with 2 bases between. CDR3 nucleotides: TGTGCCAGCAGTGGTAACTATGGCTACACCTTC. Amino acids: CASSGNYGYTF.

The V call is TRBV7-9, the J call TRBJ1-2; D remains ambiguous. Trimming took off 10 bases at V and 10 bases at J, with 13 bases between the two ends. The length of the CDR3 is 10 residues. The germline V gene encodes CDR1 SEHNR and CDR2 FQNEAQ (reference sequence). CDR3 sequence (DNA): TGTGCCACCCGGGAGCGGGACTACACCTTC. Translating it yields CATRERDYTF.

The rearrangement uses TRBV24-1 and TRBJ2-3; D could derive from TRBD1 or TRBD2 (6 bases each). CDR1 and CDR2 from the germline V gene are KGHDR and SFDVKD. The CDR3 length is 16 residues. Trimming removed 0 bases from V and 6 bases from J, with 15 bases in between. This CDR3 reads CATSDLQFGGRDTQYF. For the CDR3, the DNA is TGTGCCACCAGTGATTTGCAATTCGGGGGCAGGGATACGCAGTATTTT.

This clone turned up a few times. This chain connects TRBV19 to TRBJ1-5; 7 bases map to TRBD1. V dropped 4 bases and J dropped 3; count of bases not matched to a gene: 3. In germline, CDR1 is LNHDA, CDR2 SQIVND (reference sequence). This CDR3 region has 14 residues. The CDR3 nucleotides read TGTGCCAGTAGTACACAGGGGATCAATCAGCCCCAGCATTTT. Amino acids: CASSTQGINQPQHF.

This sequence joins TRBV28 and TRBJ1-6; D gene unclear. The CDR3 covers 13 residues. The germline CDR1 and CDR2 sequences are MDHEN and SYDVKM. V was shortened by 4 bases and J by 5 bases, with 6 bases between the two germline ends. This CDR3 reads CASSSPNNSPLHF. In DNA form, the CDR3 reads TGTGCCAGCAGTTCGCCCAATAATTCACCCCTCCACTTT.

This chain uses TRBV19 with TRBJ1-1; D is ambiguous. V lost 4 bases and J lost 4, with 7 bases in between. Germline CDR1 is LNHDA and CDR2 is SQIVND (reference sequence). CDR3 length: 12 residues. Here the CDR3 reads CASSRQRTEAFF. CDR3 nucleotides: TGTGCCAGTAGTAGGCAGCGCACTGAAGCTTTCTTT.

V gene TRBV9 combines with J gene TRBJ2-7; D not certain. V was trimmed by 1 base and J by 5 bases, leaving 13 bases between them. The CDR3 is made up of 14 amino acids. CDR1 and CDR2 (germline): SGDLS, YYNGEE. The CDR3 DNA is TGTGCCAGCAGCGTATCTAGTGGTTGGGACGAGCAGTACTTC. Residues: CASSVSSGWDEQYF.

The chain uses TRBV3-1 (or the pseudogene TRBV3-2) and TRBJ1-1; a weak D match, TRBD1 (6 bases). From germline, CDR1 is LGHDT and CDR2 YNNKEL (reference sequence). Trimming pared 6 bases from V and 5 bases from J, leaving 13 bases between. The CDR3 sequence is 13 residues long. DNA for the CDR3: TGTGCCAGCAGTCGGGGGGCATGGACTGAAGCTTTCTTT. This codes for CASSRGAWTEAFF.

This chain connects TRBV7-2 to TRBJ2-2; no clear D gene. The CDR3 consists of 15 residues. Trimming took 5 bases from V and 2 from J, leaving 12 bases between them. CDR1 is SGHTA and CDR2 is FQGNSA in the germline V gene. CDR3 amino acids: CASSGRVPNTGELFF. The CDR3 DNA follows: TGTGCCAGCAGCGGTAGGGTCCCTAACACCGGGGAGCTGTTTTTT.

CDR3 residues: CASSLAGIGGYTF. The CDR3 DNA follows: TGCGCCAGCAGCTTGGCAGGGATAGGTGGCTACACCTTC. The chain recombines TRBV5-1 with TRBJ1-2; possibly TRBD1 for D (5 bases). V lost 0 bases and J lost 7, with 10 bases in between. The CDR3 loop spans 13 amino acids. Germline V gene data show CDR1 as SGHRS and CDR2 as YFSETQ.

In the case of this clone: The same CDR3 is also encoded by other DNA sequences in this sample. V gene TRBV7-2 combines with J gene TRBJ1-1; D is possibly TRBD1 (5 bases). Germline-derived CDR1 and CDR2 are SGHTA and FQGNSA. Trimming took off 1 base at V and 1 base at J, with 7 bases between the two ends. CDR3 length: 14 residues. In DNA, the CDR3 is TGTGCCAGCAGCTTAGTTCAGGGGAACACTGAAGCTTTCTTT. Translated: CASSLVQGNTEAFF. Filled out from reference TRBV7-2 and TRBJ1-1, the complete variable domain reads GAGVSQSPSNKVTEKGKDVELRCDPISGHTALYWYRQSLGQGLEFLIYFQGNSAPDKSGLPSDRFSAERTGGSVSTLTIQRTQQEDSAVYLCASSLVQGNTEAFFGQGTRLTVV.

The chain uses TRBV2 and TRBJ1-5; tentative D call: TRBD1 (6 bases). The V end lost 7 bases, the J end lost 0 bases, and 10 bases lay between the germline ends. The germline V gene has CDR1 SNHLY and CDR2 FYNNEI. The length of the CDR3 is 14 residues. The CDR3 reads CASTLDSSNQPQHF. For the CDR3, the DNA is TGTGCCAGCACGCTGGACAGTAGCAATCAGCCCCAGCATTTT.

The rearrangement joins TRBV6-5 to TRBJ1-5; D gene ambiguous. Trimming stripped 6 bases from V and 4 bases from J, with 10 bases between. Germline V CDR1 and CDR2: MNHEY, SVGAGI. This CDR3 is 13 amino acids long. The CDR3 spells CASRMDPNQPQHF. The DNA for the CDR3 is TGTGCCAGCAGGATGGACCCAAATCAGCCCCAGCATTTT.

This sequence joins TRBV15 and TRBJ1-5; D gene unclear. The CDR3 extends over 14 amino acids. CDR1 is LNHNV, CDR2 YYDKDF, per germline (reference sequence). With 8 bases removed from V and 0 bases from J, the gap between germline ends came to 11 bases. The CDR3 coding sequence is TGTGCCACCGGAAAACCGTATAGCAATCAGCCCCAGCATTTT. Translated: CATGKPYSNQPQHF.

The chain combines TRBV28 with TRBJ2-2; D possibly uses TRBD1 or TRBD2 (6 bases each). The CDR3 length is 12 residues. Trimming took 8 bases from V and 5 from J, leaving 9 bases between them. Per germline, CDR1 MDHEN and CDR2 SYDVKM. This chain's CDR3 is CASRGRTGELFF. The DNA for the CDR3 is TGTGCCAGCCGGGGGCGGACCGGGGAGCTGTTTTTT.

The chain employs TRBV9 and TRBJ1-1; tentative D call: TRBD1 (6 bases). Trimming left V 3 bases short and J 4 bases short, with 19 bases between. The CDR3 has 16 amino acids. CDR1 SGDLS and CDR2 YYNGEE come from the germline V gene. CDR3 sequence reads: CASSAHLEGGGTEAFF. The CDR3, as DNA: TGTGCCAGCAGCGCCCACTTAGAGGGGGGCGGCACTGAAGCTTTCTTT.

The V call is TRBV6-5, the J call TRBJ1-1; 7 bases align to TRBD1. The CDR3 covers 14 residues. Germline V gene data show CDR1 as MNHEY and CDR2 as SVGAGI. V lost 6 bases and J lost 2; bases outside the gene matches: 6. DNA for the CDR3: TGTGCCAGCAGGTCGGGACAGAGCAACACTGAAGCTTTCTTT. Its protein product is CASRSGQSNTEAFF.

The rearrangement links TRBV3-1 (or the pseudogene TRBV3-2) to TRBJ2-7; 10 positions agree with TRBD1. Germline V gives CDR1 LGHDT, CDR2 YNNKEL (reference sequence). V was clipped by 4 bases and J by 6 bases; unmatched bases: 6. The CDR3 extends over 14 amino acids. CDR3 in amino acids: CASSLRQGAGEQYF. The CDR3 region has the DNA TGTGCCAGCAGCCTCAGACAGGGGGCTGGCGAGCAGTACTTC.